This T cell receptor beta chain comes out of a study of regulatory T cells in long-lasting Graves disease. At the level of the study: Prior antithyroid drug treatment in newly diagnosed Graves' patients lasted under 3 months.

This clonotype has at least ten counts. Sequencing libraries for TCR beta were prepared with iRepertoire HTBI primers and Arm-PCR of CDR3 regions. In TCRdb, the multiplex PCR reads were re-called with MiXCR into one record per CDR3 protein. Here the sample spans roughly 560,000 distinct CDR3 sequences, 16% being singletons. Time point denoted: newly diagnosed GD, antithyroid drugs for less than 3 months. Generation of the TCR library employed RNA extracted from PBMCs. The CDR3 contains 15 residues. Unmatched junction bases numbered 3, after V lost 4 bases and J lost 0 bases. Germline V gives CDR1 LGHDT, CDR2 YNNKEL (reference sequence). These same records also appear under a second study, on T cells in Graves' hyperthyroidism and ophthalmopathy. That source notes: The TCR CDR3 was amplified in a first-round RT-PCR using the HTBI primer set.

The V call is TRBV3-1, the J call TRBJ2-3, with TRBD2 matching over 8 bases. The sample consisted of peripheral blood mononuclear cells (PBMCs), taken at new diagnosis, from a patient treated with antithyroid drugs. The TCR comes from a woman aged 35-65 years with Graves disease. Here the CDR3 reads CASSRLAFSTDTQYF. DNA of the CDR3: TGTGCCAGCAGCCGACTAGCGTTTAGCACAGATACGCAGTATTTT.